The next 28 T cell receptor beta chains were all read from a single sample in a study of T cells in women clearing cervical HPV infection. Clones were read by immunoSEQ multiplex PCR, and TCRdb kept only the in-frame ones, dropping some. The sample totals fewer than 30,000 clones. The specimen sequenced was blood buffy coat. The receptors here all came from a woman between 18 and 70 years old with a cervical HPV16 infection that either progressed to CIN3+ or cleared (not recorded which).

Details on this clone: The read finishes 3 residues shy of the CDR3 end, and the germline J gene is used to complete it. This sequence joins TRBV5-6 and TRBJ1-2; D is perhaps TRBD1 (6 bases). Trimming pared 3 bases from V and 5 bases from J, leaving 11 bases between. The CDR3 sequence is 13 residues long. Germline V gives CDR1 SGHDT, CDR2 YYEEEE. CDR3 region: CASSWTEAYGYTF. Partial CDR3 DNA: TGTGCCAGCAGCTGGACAGAAGCATATGGC.

On this clone itself: The read ends 3 residues early relative to the CDR3; the germline J gene fills the gap. This rearrangement joins TRBV6-4 to TRBJ2-6; TRBD1 matches at 11 bases. Losses at the gene ends were 2 bases for V and 0 bases for J; bases not matched to a gene: 6. The CDR3 covers 19 residues. Per the germline V gene, CDR1 is MRHNA and CDR2 is SNTAGT. The CDR3 DNA, read in part, is TGTGCCAGCAGTGACCAGGGGACAGGGGGATTCTCTGGGGCCAACGTC. Protein product: CASSDQGTGGFSGANV. The full CDR3 protein reads CASSDQGTGGFSGANVLTF.

CDR3 DNA, as far as it was read: TGTGCCAGTACCCCCCTGGACAGGGAGGGCGGC. This codes for CASTPLDREGG. The CDR3 as a whole reads CASTPLDREGGYTF. This rearrangement joins TRBV19 to TRBJ1-2, with 8 bases fitting TRBD1. The read stops 3 residues short of the end of the CDR3; the missing end is completed from the germline J gene. The CDR3 totals 14 residues. Germline loops: CDR1 LNHDA, CDR2 SQIVND (reference sequence).

CDR3 region: CASRGLGQETQYF. Incomplete CDR3 DNA: TGTGCCAGCAGGGGACTAGGCCAAGAGACC. The chain recombines TRBV6-2 or TRBV6-3 with TRBJ2-5, with 8 nucleotides matching TRBD2. Read sequence stops 3 residues before the CDR3 end, and the germline J gene provides the missing end. The CDR3 totals 13 residues. The V gene end was trimmed by 6 bases and the J gene end by 1 base; junction bases not matched to a gene: 1. Germline CDR1 MNHEY, CDR2 SVGEGT.

CDR3 amino acids: CASSIEGTDLKETQYF. CDR3 DNA, as far as it was read: TGTGCCAGTAGTATAGAGGGGACAGACCTTAAAGAGACG. This chain links TRBV19 with TRBJ2-3; TRBD1 agrees at 7 bases. The read falls 3 residues short of the CDR3 end, and the missing part is taken from the germline J gene. The CDR3 is 16 amino acids. The germline V gene encodes CDR1 LNHDA and CDR2 SQIVND (reference sequence).

Details on this clone: The read terminates 3 residues before the CDR3 end, so the remaining end is supplied by the germline J gene. The J gene is TRBJ2-5, the V gene TRBV2; TRBD2 aligns across 9 bases. Germline-derived CDR1 and CDR2 are SNHLY and FYNNEI. V lost 3 bases to trimming and J lost 2 bases; unmatched junction nucleotides: 1. The CDR3 consists of 14 residues. CDR3 bases read: TGTGCCAGCAGTGAGCGGGGGGGACAAGAGACC. Its protein is CASSERGGQET. The CDR3 as a whole reads CASSERGGQETQYF.

The covered CDR3 bases are TGTGCCAGCAGGCCCCGCGGGACAGGGTTCGCTGAA. Protein product: CASRPRGTGFAE. The full CDR3 reads CASRPRGTGFAEAFF. The chain is built from TRBV6-2 or TRBV6-3 and TRBJ1-1; 9 nucleotides agree with TRBD1. Sequencing ends 3 residues short of the CDR3 end; the germline J gene provides the rest. Per the germline V gene, CDR1 is MNHEY and CDR2 is SVGEGT. CDR3 length: 15 residues. The J segment lost 6 bases and the V segment lost 6 bases, leaving 11 bases of the junction unmatched.

As regards this clone: The CDR3 is cut off 3 residues early in the read; its end comes from the germline J gene. The rearrangement joins TRBV18 to TRBJ2-1; 8 nucleotides align to TRBD2. J gave up 9 bases and V 3 bases, and 7 bases lay outside the gene matches. Germline CDR1 and CDR2: KGHSH and LQKENI. The CDR3 totals 14 residues. The DNA read from the CDR3 is TGTGCCAGCTCACCTCCGGGACTAGAATTTGAG. Translating gives CASSPPGLEFE. From start to end, the CDR3 is CASSPPGLEFEQFF.

As regards this clone: Read sequence stops 3 residues before the CDR3 end, and the germline J gene provides the missing end. V gene TRBV7-6 combines with J gene TRBJ1-2; a possible D gene is TRBD1 (5 bases). The CDR3 length is 13 residues. CDR1 is SGHVS, CDR2 FNYEAQ, per germline. With 5 bases removed from V and 4 bases from J, the gap between germline ends came to 11 bases. The sequenced CDR3 bases are TGTGCCAGCAGCGGGGGACTCTTCTATGGC. It specifies CASSGGLFYG. The entire CDR3 sequence reads CASSGGLFYGYTF.

As for this clone: The read terminates 3 residues ahead of where the CDR3 ends, so the germline J gene completes it. This chain joins TRBV20-1 and TRBJ2-1; 9 bases fit TRBD2. Trimming at V came to 3 bases and at J to 4 bases, leaving 7 bases not matched to a gene. There are 15 residues in the CDR3. Germline values: CDR1 DFQATT, CDR2 SNEGSKA (reference sequence). The CDR3 bases that were read are TGCAGTGCTAGCCCCCTAGCGGGGAATTACAATGAG. This encodes CSASPLAGNYNE. The whole CDR3 region reads CSASPLAGNYNEQFF.

In the case of this clone: The read terminates 3 residues before the CDR3 end, so the remaining end is supplied by the germline J gene. The V gene is TRBV2, the J gene TRBJ2-3; D possibly corresponds to TRBD1 (6 bases). Germline CDR1 and CDR2: SNHLY and FYNNEI. V was shortened by 7 bases and J by 6 bases, with 8 bases between the two germline ends. This CDR3 comprises 11 residues. Partial CDR3 DNA: TGTGCCAGCAATCAGGGGGATACG. This encodes CASNQGDT. The whole CDR3 protein reads CASNQGDTQYF.

Comments on this clone: The CDR3 end lies 3 residues beyond the end of the read and is filled in from the germline J gene. The rearrangement joins TRBV19 to TRBJ2-5; 7 bases fit TRBD1. The CDR3 is made up of 18 amino acids. J gave up 5 bases and V 5 bases, and 20 bases lay outside the gene matches. The germline V gene encodes CDR1 LNHDA and CDR2 SQIVND (reference sequence). CDR3 DNA (partial): TGTGCCAGTAGTGAAAGACAGGGTGCCGCCCCGATGTGGGAGACC. Translation gives CASSERQGAAPMWET. Given in full, the CDR3 is CASSERQGAAPMWETQYF.

Note on this clone: The read falls 3 residues short of the CDR3 end, and the missing part is taken from the germline J gene. The V and J genes are TRBV10-3 and TRBJ1-1; a possible D gene is TRBD1 (6 bases). V was trimmed by 2 bases and J by 4 bases, leaving 17 bases between them. The V gene's germline CDR1 is ENHRY and CDR2 SYGVKD. The CDR3 totals 16 residues. The covered CDR3 bases are TGTGCCATCAGTGAGCCTCCGACAGGAGGTGGCACTGAA. Translating gives CAISEPPTGGGTE. The whole CDR3 protein is CAISEPPTGGGTEAFF.

CDR3 region: CASSLKRNTEAFF. The covered CDR3 bases are TGTGCCAGCAGCTTAAAGCGCAATACTGAA. The chain is built from TRBV7-2 and TRBJ1-1; D unresolved. With the read ending 3 residues before the CDR3 end, the germline J gene is used to fill in that end. Deletions cut 2 bases from V and 5 bases from J, with 9 bases between. From germline, CDR1 is SGHTA and CDR2 FQGNSA. This CDR3 is 13 amino acids long.

On this clone: Sequence at one end of the junction differs from germline and may be a read error. Read coverage stops 3 residues before the CDR3 terminus; the germline J gene supplies the remainder. V usage is TRBV4-2 and J usage is TRBJ1-2; 9 bases agree with TRBD1. Per germline, CDR1 LGHNA and CDR2 YNFKEQ. This CDR3 is built from 16 residues. The CDR3 bases that were read are TGCGCCAGCAGCCAATTACAGGGGGCGTCTAACTATGGC. Translating it yields CASSQLQGASNYG. In full, the CDR3 reads CASSQLQGASNYGYTF.

Details on this clone: The read finishes 3 residues shy of the CDR3 end, and the germline J gene is used to complete it. This rearrangement joins TRBV14 to TRBJ2-7, with D unresolved. The CDR3 runs to 15 residues. V was cut by 0 bases and J by 0 bases, with 9 bases left in between. The V gene's germline CDR1 is SGHDN and CDR2 FVKESK. The DNA read from the CDR3 is TGTGCCAGCAGCCAAGATCAGGTCCGCTCCTACGAG. Translation: CASSQDQVRSYE. The CDR3 in its entirety is CASSQDQVRSYEQYF.

To note about this clone: The read halts 3 residues ahead of the CDR3 end, with the missing end drawn from the germline J gene. The chain employs TRBV10-3 and TRBJ1-4; 9 positions match TRBD1. The CDR3 is made up of 13 amino acids. Trimming removed 8 bases from V and 7 bases from J; junction bases left unmatched: 5. Germline-derived CDR1 and CDR2 are ENHRY and SYGVKD. The CDR3 is CAIQDRGSEKLFF. Partial CDR3 DNA: TGTGCCATCCAGGACAGGGGCAGTGAAAAA.

To note about this clone: The CDR3 extends 3 residues past the end of the read, so its final part is completed from the germline J gene. The gene calls are TRBV11-2 and TRBJ2-1; D call uncertain. Germline lookup yields CDR1 SGHAT and CDR2 FQNNGV. The CDR3 extends over 12 amino acids. The V gene lost 2 bases and the J gene lost 5 bases, with 4 bases spanning the gap. The CDR3 is CASSLLDNEQFF. The covered CDR3 bases are TGTGCCAGCAGCTTACTAGACAATGAG.

About this clone: The CDR3 end lies 3 residues beyond the end of the read and is filled in from the germline J gene. The V gene is TRBV6-2 or TRBV6-3, the J gene TRBJ2-7; unclear D gene. The CDR3 consists of 12 residues. CDR1 is MNHEY, CDR2 SVGEGT, per germline. Trimming took 0 bases from V and 6 from J, leaving 6 bases between them. The CDR3 DNA, read in part, is TGTGCCAGCAGTTACTCTTTTCTCGAG. Protein product: CASSYSFLE. The entire CDR3 sequence reads CASSYSFLEQYF.

For this clone: The read stops 3 residues short of the end of the CDR3; the missing end is completed from the germline J gene. The chain uses TRBV10-3 and TRBJ1-3; D is uncertain. The germline V gene encodes CDR1 ENHRY and CDR2 SYGVKD. V was pared by 2 bases and J by 4 bases, with 15 bases between. The CDR3 length is 16 residues. CDR3 region: CAISEAAPVSGNTIYF. The CDR3 DNA, read in part, is TGTGCCATCAGTGAGGCGGCTCCGGTCTCGGGAAACACC.

According to its frequency, this clone is medium-sized. The read terminates 3 residues ahead of where the CDR3 ends, so the germline J gene completes it. V gene TRBV18 combines with J gene TRBJ1-1; 8 positions match TRBD1. The CDR3 contains 17 residues. Germline loops: CDR1 KGHSH, CDR2 LQKENI. The V and J ends lost 1 base and 0 bases, in that order; junction bases with no gene match: 7. The part of the CDR3 DNA that was read is TGTGCCAGCTCACCACGGCAGGGGGCGAACATGAACACTGAA. Translation: CASSPRQGANMNTE. The full-length CDR3 reads as CASSPRQGANMNTEAFF.

Here the CDR3 reads CASSSPAGGNEQFF. The part of the CDR3 DNA that was read is TGCGCCAGCAGCTCCCCAGCGGGCGGCAATGAG. The V gene is TRBV5-1, the J gene TRBJ2-1, with D maybe TRBD2 (6 bases). The missing CDR3 end, 3 residues past where the read stops, is filled in from the germline J gene. V was pared by 3 bases and J by 6 bases, with 13 bases between. The CDR3 covers 14 residues. Germline V gene sequence: CDR1 SGHRS, CDR2 YFSETQ.

As for this clone: Read coverage stops 3 residues before the CDR3 terminus; the germline J gene supplies the remainder. The rearrangement uses TRBV6-1 and TRBJ1-4, with D possibly matching TRBD1 (6 bases). V shed 0 bases and J shed 0 bases, with 14 bases lying between them. CDR3 size: 18 residues. Germline CDR1 MNHNS, CDR2 SASEGT. The part of the CDR3 DNA that was read is TGTGCCAGCAGTGAAGCCTCTGGACAGATGACAACTAATGAAAAA. Translation gives CASSEASGQMTTNEK. The CDR3 in full is CASSEASGQMTTNEKLFF.

Note on this clone: Read coverage stops 3 residues before the CDR3 terminus; the germline J gene supplies the remainder. The chain has TRBV30 and TRBJ1-3; D is perhaps TRBD1 (5 bases). The CDR3 extends over 17 amino acids. The germline V gene has CDR1 GTSNPN and CDR2 SVGIG (reference sequence). V lost 1 base, J lost 0 bases, and 16 bases lay in between. CDR3 loop: CAWSDWGRAFSGNTIYF. The sequenced CDR3 bases are TGTGCCTGGAGTGACTGGGGCAGAGCCTTCTCTGGAAACACC.

As concerns this clone: The read falls 3 residues short of the CDR3 end, and the missing part is taken from the germline J gene. The chain carries TRBV20-1 and TRBJ2-1; D might be TRBD1 (5 bases). Trimming left V 6 bases short and J 6 bases short, with 12 bases between. Germline CDR1 DFQATT, CDR2 SNEGSKA (reference sequence). CDR3 length equals 12 residues. The sequenced part of the CDR3 DNA is TGCAGTGCGACCAGCGACAGCAATGAG. Residues: CSATSDSNE. The whole CDR3 sequence is CSATSDSNEQFF.

As regards this clone: The CDR3 end lies 3 residues beyond the end of the read and is filled in from the germline J gene. The chain is built from TRBV6-2 or TRBV6-3 and TRBJ1-4, with D hard to call. The germline V gene has CDR1 MNHEY and CDR2 SVGEGT. Trimming cost V 5 bases and J 3 bases, with 10 bases left between them. The CDR3 consists of 14 residues. The CDR3 DNA, read in part, is TGTGCCAGCAGTGAGGCCGGGGCTAATGAAAAA. Translated, it gives CASSEAGANEK. In full, the CDR3 is CASSEAGANEKLFF.

The CDR3 sequence is CASRFGQRQAFF. CDR3 bases read: TGTGCCAGCAGATTCGGACAGAGACAA. The chain has TRBV6-2 or TRBV6-3 and TRBJ1-1, with D possibly being TRBD1 (6 bases). The read ends 3 residues before the CDR3 terminus; that terminus is restored from the germline J gene. This CDR3 has 12 amino acids. The germline V gene has CDR1 MNHEY and CDR2 SVGEGT.

Comments on this clone: Read coverage stops 3 residues before the CDR3 terminus; the germline J gene supplies the remainder. Other nucleotide sequences from this sample produce the same CDR3. The chain links TRBV11-2 to TRBJ2-7, with 7 bases aligning to TRBD1. Looked up from germline, CDR1 is SGHAT and CDR2 is FQNNGV. The CDR3 runs to 15 residues. V was pared by 7 bases and J by 3 bases, with 12 bases of the junction left unmatched. The covered CDR3 bases are TGTGCCAGCACGACCGGGACAGAATACTTCTACGAG. The encoded protein is CASTTGTEYFYE. The entire CDR3 is CASTTGTEYFYEQYF.